This entry describes one T cell receptor (beta chain). Its target is not known. The regulatory T cell sort gate was CD4+CD25hiCD127low/negative. The data stem from a study of B cell selection in AIRE deficiency. The study's findings and limits: Patient Tconv and Treg cells showed healthy-like TCRBV usage, CDR3 length, diversity. Shared Treg sequences were biased toward short CDR3s with few non-templated nucleotide insertions. About a third of healthy-shared Treg sequences were found among patient Tconv cells.

The ends were cut back, 2 bases at V and 0 bases at J, with 9 bases in the middle. The CDR3 covers 15 residues. CDR1 is MNHNY, CDR2 SVGAGI, per germline (reference sequence). The repertoire was sequenced with immunoSEQ multiplex PCR; TCRdb's copy has only in-frame clones and lacks some. The table lists under 5,500 clones, approximately 89% of them singletons, with 2.5% to 3% in the top ten. The receptor's source is a human donor with AIRE deficiency. J is TRBJ2-3 and V is TRBV6-6; no clear D gene. The sample comprised Tregs sorted from PBMCs. The chain's CDR3 is CASSYTLISTDTQYF. The CDR3 DNA follows: TGTGCCAGCAGTTACACTTTGATAAGCACAGATACGCAGTATTTT.